This T cell receptor beta chain is drawn from a study of identical twins. Study results and limitations: Models underpredicted monozygotic twin sharing of out-of-frame TCR alpha. Conclusions leaned on cross-sectional statistical analysis and did not track the same donors over time.

Germline CDR1 reads DFQATT; CDR2 reads SNEGSKA (reference sequence). The CDR3 totals 15 residues. V was clipped by 6 bases and J by 2 bases, with 17 bases between them. This clonotype was picked up many times. Its antigen is undetermined. A single record per CDR3 protein comes from TCRdb applying MiXCR to the 5' RACE reads. Of nearly 650,000 distinct CDR3 sequences listed, under 8.5% are singletons. This sample also belongs to another study, concerning yellow fever vaccine responses in identical twins. That source notes: Twin vaccine T cell responses reportedly seemed partly convergent, partly personalized.

The V gene is TRBV20-1, the J gene TRBJ2-1; possible D gene TRBD2, 5 bases. The TCR originated in a woman in her late teens or twenties in good health. Sequenced material: PBMCs. The CDR3 DNA follows: TGCAGTGCCCCCCCACTAGACGTGCCCTACAATGAGCAGTTCTTC. Its translation is CSAPPLDVPYNEQFF.